The text below deals with one T cell receptor beta chain. Between the trimmed V and J ends, which lost 5 bases and 0 bases, there was a span of 10 bases. The CDR3 has 15 residues. Per germline, CDR1 SGHVS and CDR2 FQNEAQ. The data belong to a study of PD-1 and CTLA-4 blockade in melanoma. Sequencing used immunoSEQ multiplex PCR; TCRdb keeps in-frame clones, though not all of them. The sample lists approximately 33,000 clones; around 93% were seen once. This receptor was obtained from a human donor with melanoma. This rearrangement joins TRBV7-8 to TRBJ2-2; perhaps D is TRBD1 or TRBD2 (5 bases each). Here the sequenced sample was CD8+ T cells from peripheral blood, taken from a patient given anti-PD-1 treatment. CDR3 loop: CASSPWGSNTGELFF. The CDR3, as DNA: TGTGCCAGCAGCCCGTGGGGGTCGAACACCGGGGAGCTGTTTTTT.